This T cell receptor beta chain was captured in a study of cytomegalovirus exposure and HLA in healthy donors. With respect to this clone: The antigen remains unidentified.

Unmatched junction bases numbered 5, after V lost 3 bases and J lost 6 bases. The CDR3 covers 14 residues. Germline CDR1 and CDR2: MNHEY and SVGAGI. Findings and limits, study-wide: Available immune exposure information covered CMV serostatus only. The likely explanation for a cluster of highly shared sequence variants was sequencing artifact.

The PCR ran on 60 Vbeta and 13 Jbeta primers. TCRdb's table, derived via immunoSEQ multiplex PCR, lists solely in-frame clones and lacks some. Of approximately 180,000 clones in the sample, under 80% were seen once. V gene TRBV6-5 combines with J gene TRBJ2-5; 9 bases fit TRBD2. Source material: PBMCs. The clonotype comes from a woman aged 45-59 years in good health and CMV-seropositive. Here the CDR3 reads CASSYAGGTKTQYF. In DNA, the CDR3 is TGTGCCAGCAGTTATGCGGGGGGGACAAAGACCCAGTACTTC.